The 22 T cell receptor beta chains listed next were all sequenced from one sample in a study of cytomegalovirus exposure and HLA in healthy donors. 60 Vbeta and 13 Jbeta primers were used in PCR. Sequencing was performed with immunoSEQ multiplex PCR; in TCRdb, only in-frame clones are kept and a portion is missing. Here the sample spans around 180,000 clones, approximately 84% being singletons. Sequenced input: PBMCs. These receptor sequences come from a man aged 18 to 30 in good health and CMV-seronegative.

The chain recombines TRBV11-3 with TRBJ2-1; tentatively, D is TRBD1 (6 bases). Deletions cut 3 bases from V and 10 bases from J, with 16 bases between. The germline gives CDR1 SGHNT, CDR2 YENEEA. The CDR3 spans 14 residues. CDR3 coding DNA: TGTGCCAGCAGCTTGCAGGGGACCCTTAGCGAGCAGTTCTTC. Amino acids: CASSLQGTLSEQFF.

There are a few counts of this clone. The rearrangement joins TRBV4-1 to TRBJ2-7; 12 bases agree with TRBD2. Per the germline V gene, CDR1 is MGHRA and CDR2 is YSYEKL. V shed 6 bases, J shed 0 bases, and the junction held 3 bases outside the gene matches. The CDR3 is 15 residues long. The chain's CDR3 is CASRRTSGDSYEQYF. The CDR3 bases are TGCGCCAGCAGAAGGACTAGCGGGGACTCCTACGAGCAGTACTTC.

The V call is TRBV5-8, the J call TRBJ1-4; D is perhaps TRBD1 (6 bases). The ends were cut back, 5 bases at V and 7 bases at J, with 18 bases in the middle. Looked up from germline, CDR1 is SGHTS and CDR2 is YDEGEE. The CDR3 is 15 amino acids. The CDR3 loop reads CASSFEGVLVEKLFF. The CDR3 DNA follows: TGTGCCAGCAGTTTCGAGGGGGTCTTGGTTGAAAAACTGTTTTTT.

CDR3 nucleotide sequence: TGTGCCAGCAGCTTAGGGACTAGCGGGGGGCCGTACGAGCAGTACTTC. It yields the protein CASSLGTSGGPYEQYF. The rearrangement uses TRBV11-2 and TRBJ2-7; 14 bases align to TRBD2. The V segment lost 1 base and the J segment 4 bases; nucleotides outside the gene matches: 3. Germline V gene lookup returns CDR1 SGHAT and CDR2 FQNNGV. The CDR3 totals 16 residues. The full variable domain, rest sourced from reference TRBV11-2 and TRBJ2-7, is EAGVAQSPRYKIIEKRQSVAFWCNPISGHATLYWYQQILGQGPKLLIQFQNNGVVDDSQLPKDRFSAERLKGVDSTLKIQPAKLEDSAVYLCASSLGTSGGPYEQYFGPGTRLTVT.

CDR3 sequence reads: CASSGSPGRSGNTIYF. DNA of the CDR3: TGTGCCAGCAGTGGGTCCCCAGGGCGATCTGGAAACACCATATATTTT. The chain links TRBV2 to TRBJ1-3; a weak D match, TRBD1 (5 bases). Trimming removed 4 bases at V and 1 base at J, with 14 bases between. Germline V gene data show CDR1 as SNHLY and CDR2 as FYNNEI. The CDR3 is made up of 16 amino acids.

This clone was observed a handful of times. The V gene is TRBV29-1, the J gene TRBJ2-7; TRBD2 might be the D (5 bases). The CDR3 runs 11 residues. Trimming left V 6 bases short and J 1 base short, with 7 bases between. CDR1 and CDR2 (germline): SQVTM, ANQGSEA. This chain's CDR3 is CSVGVSYEQYF. The CDR3 DNA reads TGCAGCGTCGGGGTTTCCTACGAGCAGTACTTC.

CDR3 nucleotide sequence: TGTGCCAGCAGTTCAGGGGTTGAGCAGTTCTTC. Its translation is CASSSGVEQFF. The chain carries TRBV27 and TRBJ2-1; possible D gene TRBD1, 6 bases. The CDR3 has 11 residues. CDR1 is MNHEY and CDR2 is SMNVEV in the germline V gene (reference sequence). V lost 4 bases to trimming and J lost 9 bases, with 7 bases between them.

The J gene is TRBJ2-1, the V gene TRBV4-2, with 7 bases matching TRBD2. V gave up 3 bases and J gave up 10 bases; unmatched junction bases: 6. Per germline, CDR1 LGHNA and CDR2 YNFKEQ. This CDR3 is 13 amino acids long. In DNA form, the CDR3 reads TGTGCCAGCAGCCAGATGGGGGGAGGGGAGCAGTTCTTC. Translated: CASSQMGGGEQFF.

The rearrangement links TRBV5-1 to TRBJ2-5; 9 nucleotides agree with TRBD1. CDR3 size: 16 residues. Germline loops: CDR1 SGHRS, CDR2 YFSETQ. Trimming cost V 3 bases and J 1 base; bases outside gene matches: 7. CDR3 bases: TGCGCCAGCAGCTCGACCGGGACAGGGATCCAAGAGACCCAGTACTTC. This translates into CASSSTGTGIQETQYF.

The chain employs TRBV6-5 and TRBJ2-7; 10 bases map to TRBD2. Trimming cost V 6 bases and J 7 bases; bases outside gene matches: 12. Germline V CDR1 and CDR2: MNHEY, SVGAGI. There are 15 residues in the CDR3. This CDR3 is CASRDSGGHLSEQYF. DNA for the CDR3: TGTGCCAGCAGGGATAGCGGGGGGCACCTTTCAGAGCAGTACTTC.

This clone was detected only once. V is TRBV29-1 and J is TRBJ2-7; TRBD2 is a possible D gene (6 bases). The CDR3 runs 16 residues. Germline values: CDR1 SQVTM, CDR2 ANQGSEA. Trimming shortened V by 4 bases and J by 7 bases, and 26 bases separated the two germline ends. The CDR3 reads CSVVDLGGGVSGEQYF. CDR3 DNA: TGCAGCGTTGTAGACCTTGGGGGAGGAGTATCGGGAGAGCAGTACTTC.

The V and J genes are TRBV6-5 and TRBJ2-5; TRBD1 might be the D (6 bases). CDR3 length: 14 residues. V was cut by 2 bases and J by 2 bases, with 9 bases left in between. The germline CDR1 and CDR2 sequences are MNHEY and SVGAGI. CDR3 protein: CASSYTGTQETQYF. The CDR3 DNA is TGTGCCAGCAGTTACACCGGGACACAAGAGACCCAGTACTTC.

The rearrangement joins TRBV5-1 to TRBJ2-2, with 9 positions matching TRBD2. Germline loops: CDR1 SGHRS, CDR2 YFSETQ. The CDR3 spans 15 residues. V gave up 4 bases and J gave up 5 bases; unmatched junction bases: 6. The CDR3 region is CASSAAAGGTGELFF. The CDR3 bases are TGCGCCAGCAGCGCCGCGGCGGGGGGGACCGGGGAGCTGTTTTTT.

This chain uses TRBV12-5 with TRBJ1-2, with 8 bases fitting TRBD1. In germline, CDR1 is LGHNT, CDR2 FRNRAP. The V and J ends lost 5 bases and 1 base, in that order; junction bases with no gene match: 6. The CDR3 contains 15 residues. For the CDR3, the DNA is TGTGCTAGTGGTGTCGGGACAGGACTTAACTATGGCTACACCTTC. Amino acid sequence: CASGVGTGLNYGYTF.

This clone showed up just a few times. The chain uses TRBV7-9 and TRBJ2-6; 9 bases are shared with TRBD1. Germline CDR1 is SEHNR and CDR2 is FQNEAQ (reference sequence). The CDR3 extends over 16 amino acids. After removal of 10 bases from V and 0 bases from J, the junction contained 7 bases not matched to a gene. The DNA of the CDR3 is TGTGCCATTGGGGACAGGGCAGGCTCTGGGGCCAACGTCCTGACTTTC. Its protein is CAIGDRAGSGANVLTF.

This sequence joins TRBV2 and TRBJ2-2, with a weak D call TRBD1 (5 bases). The V end was cut by 5 bases, the J end by 1 base, with 8 bases between. CDR3 length: 14 amino acids. CDR1 and CDR2 (germline): SNHLY, FYNNEI. CDR3 amino acids: CASSRTGNTGELFF. CDR3 in DNA: TGTGCCAGCAGTCGAACAGGGAACACCGGGGAGCTGTTTTTT. The variable domain in full, with the rest retrieved from reference TRBV2 and TRBJ2-2, is EPEVTQTPSHQVTQMGQEVILRCVPISNHLYFYWYRQILGQKVEFLVSFYNNEISEKSEIFDDQFSVERPDGSNFTLKIRSTKLEDSAMYFCASSRTGNTGELFFGEGSRLTVL.

This clone appeared a single time. The rearrangement joins TRBV6-1 to TRBJ2-2; tentative D call: TRBD2 (6 bases). Germline V gene data show CDR1 as MNHNS and CDR2 as SASEGT. V lost 7 bases to trimming and J lost 6 bases, with 12 bases between them. The CDR3 length is 13 residues. The DNA for the CDR3 is TGTGCCAGCACTGGGCTAGCGCCCGGGGAGCTGTTTTTT. It specifies CASTGLAPGELFF.

The chain employs TRBV9 and TRBJ2-7, with 10 nucleotides matching TRBD2. J was trimmed by 7 bases and V by 0 bases; bases with no gene match: 7. From germline, CDR1 is SGDLS and CDR2 YYNGEE. The CDR3 has 15 residues. The CDR3 spells CASSVELAGTGEQYF. The DNA of the CDR3 is TGTGCCAGCAGCGTAGAACTAGCGGGGACGGGTGAGCAGTACTTC.

The V gene is TRBV5-1, the J gene TRBJ2-5; D remains ambiguous. The germline V and J ends were trimmed by 3 bases and 3 bases, with 3 bases remaining between them. The CDR3 extends over 11 amino acids. CDR1 is SGHRS, CDR2 YFSETQ, per germline. CDR3 residues: CASSYKETQYF. CDR3 in DNA: TGCGCCAGCAGCTATAAAGAGACCCAGTACTTC.

This chain joins TRBV19 and TRBJ1-5, with D tentatively TRBD1 (6 bases). Germline values: CDR1 LNHDA, CDR2 SQIVND (reference sequence). The CDR3 is made up of 14 amino acids. V lost 7 bases to trimming and J lost 2 bases, with 12 bases between them. CDR3 in DNA: TGTGCCAGTACTTCAGACAGGCGCAATCAGCCCCAGCATTTT. Translation: CASTSDRRNQPQHF. Variable domain in full (rest from reference TRBV19 and TRBJ1-5): DGGITQSPKYLFRKEGQNVTLSCEQNLNHDAMYWYRQDPGQGLRLIYYSQIVNDFQKGDIAEGYSVSREKKESFPLTVTSAQKNPTAFYLCASTSDRRNQPQHFGDGTRLSIL.

The chain has TRBV18 and TRBJ1-4; 10 nucleotides line up with TRBD1. The CDR3 extends over 18 amino acids. Trimming cost V 3 bases and J 1 base; bases outside gene matches: 8. The germline V gene has CDR1 KGHSH and CDR2 LQKENI. The CDR3 DNA sequence: TGTGCCAGCTCACCCAGACAGGGGGCGAGTCTAACTAATGAAAAACTGTTTTTT. Residues: CASSPRQGASLTNEKLFF.

This clone was observed a few times. The rearrangement uses TRBV7-9 and TRBJ1-1; 9 bases line up with TRBD1. Unmatched junction bases numbered 15, after V lost 6 bases and J lost 4 bases. The CDR3 has 17 amino acids. CDR1 is SEHNR, CDR2 FQNEAQ, per germline (reference sequence). CDR3 loop: CASRPSVTGGRITEAFF. In DNA form, the CDR3 reads TGTGCCAGCAGACCAAGCGTGACAGGGGGTAGAATCACTGAAGCTTTCTTT.